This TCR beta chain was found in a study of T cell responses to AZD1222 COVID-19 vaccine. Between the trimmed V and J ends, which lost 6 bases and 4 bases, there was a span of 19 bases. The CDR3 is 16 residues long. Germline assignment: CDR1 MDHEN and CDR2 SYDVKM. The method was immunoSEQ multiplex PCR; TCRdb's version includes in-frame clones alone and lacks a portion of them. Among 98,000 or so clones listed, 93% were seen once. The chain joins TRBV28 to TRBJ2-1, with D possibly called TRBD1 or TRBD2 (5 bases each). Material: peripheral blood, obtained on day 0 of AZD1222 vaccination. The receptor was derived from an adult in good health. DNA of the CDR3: TGTGCCAGCAGACCGACGGGACGCCCAACATACAATGAGCAGTTCTTC. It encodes CASRPTGRPTYNEQFF.